This TCR beta chain appears in the sequencing data of a study of neoadjuvant nivolumab and ipilimumab in lung cancer. Whole-study results and caveats: Pretherapy blood TCR richness correlated positively with resected tumor richness.

Produced via immunoSEQ multiplex PCR; TCRdb's table is partial and in-frame only. The table lists approximately 40,000 clones, about 88% of them singletons, with 2.5% to 3.5% in the top ten. Germline CDR1 and CDR2: SEHNR and FQNEAQ (reference sequence). This CDR3 has 16 residues. The J segment lost 5 bases and the V segment lost 4 bases, leaving 6 bases of the junction unmatched. Worth noting for this clone: What it recognizes is unknown. Other DNA sequences in the same sample also yield this CDR3.

This sequence was found in an adult with non-small cell lung cancer. Sequenced here: peripheral blood, sampled before neoadjuvant nivolumab, alone or with ipilimumab. The rearrangement links TRBV7-9 to TRBJ2-5, with 14 bases lining up with TRBD2. The CDR3 region is CASSSGTSGSGETQYF. The CDR3, as DNA: TGTGCCAGCAGCTCCGGGACTAGCGGGAGCGGTGAGACCCAGTACTTC.